Described below is a single TCR beta chain sequence and its context. This sample was included in a study of blood T cell repertoires in COVID-19. The CDR3 has 14 residues. The germline V gene encodes CDR1 SGHRS and CDR2 YFSETQ. Trimming stripped 1 base from V and 7 bases from J, with 9 bases between. Repertoires were generated with immunoSEQ multiplex PCR, while TCRdb's copy carries only in-frame clones and drops some. Of 250,000 or so clones in the sample, approximately 85% were seen once. The receptor was derived from a woman in her forties or fifties who had recovered from COVID-19. This rearrangement joins TRBV5-1 to TRBJ1-6, with D possibly matching TRBD1 (6 bases). The sample comprised PBMCs or T cells enriched from blood (not recorded which). The CDR3 DNA sequence: TGCGCCAGCAGCTTGACAGGGACCAATTCACCCCTCCACTTT. Translating it yields CASSLTGTNSPLHF.